Listed here are 30 T cell receptor beta chains from one sample, sequenced in a study of cytomegalovirus exposure and HLA in healthy donors. This PCR relied on a set of 60 Vbeta primers and 13 Jbeta primers. Repertoires were generated with immunoSEQ multiplex PCR, while TCRdb's copy carries only in-frame clones and drops some. The sample has about 150,000 clones, around 80% seen once. Material for sequencing was PBMCs. Every receptor here comes from a woman under 40 in good health and CMV-seropositive.

V usage is TRBV13 and J usage is TRBJ2-5; 7 nucleotides align to TRBD1. J was trimmed by 2 bases and V by 11 bases; bases with no gene match: 8. CDR1 and CDR2 from the germline V gene are PRHDT and FYEKMQ (reference sequence). This CDR3 spans 13 amino acids. In DNA, the CDR3 is TGTGCCTCCCGTGGCAGGGGGCAAGAGACCCAGTACTTC. Amino acid sequence: CASRGRGQETQYF. Based on the CDR3 plus reference TRBV13 and TRBJ2-5, the full variable domain is AAGVIQSPRHLIKEKRETATLKCYPIPRHDTVYWYQQGPGQDPQFLISFYEKMQSDKGSIPDRFSAQQFSDYHSELNMSSLELGDSALYFCASRGRGQETQYFGPGTRLLVL.

This chain connects TRBV7-2 to TRBJ2-5; 10 nucleotides align to TRBD2. The CDR3 has 15 residues. Germline V CDR1 and CDR2: SGHTA, FQGNSA. The J segment lost 2 bases and the V segment lost 3 bases, leaving 3 bases of the junction unmatched. CDR3 bases: TGTGCCAGCAGCTTCGGACTAGCGGCACAAGAGACCCAGTACTTC. It codes for CASSFGLAAQETQYF.

The table lists this clone with a few counts. CDR3: CASSQETGDGYTF. Written as DNA, the CDR3 is TGCGCCAGCAGCCAAGAGACAGGGGATGGCTACACCTTC. This chain links TRBV4-3 with TRBJ1-2; TRBD1 matches at 8 bases. There are 13 residues in the CDR3. The ends lost 0 bases at V and 6 bases at J; junction bases unmatched: 0. Per germline, CDR1 LGHNA and CDR2 YSLEER.

This chain connects TRBV11-1 to TRBJ1-2, with D tentatively TRBD1 (5 bases). The germline CDR1 and CDR2 sequences are SGHAT and FQDESV (reference sequence). The CDR3 length is 12 residues. Trimming took 6 bases from V and 2 from J, leaving 7 bases between them. The CDR3 DNA sequence: TGTGCCAGCAGGGGACTGAACTATGGCTACACCTTC. It yields the protein CASRGLNYGYTF.

The genes are TRBV28 and TRBJ2-1, with D hard to call. The CDR3 runs 13 residues. V dropped 6 bases and J dropped 7 bases, with 13 bases sitting between them. Germline CDR1 and CDR2: MDHEN and SYDVKM. The CDR3 DNA reads as TGTGCCAGCAGCCCCCCCGACAAGAATGAGCAGTTCTTC. Translated, it gives CASSPPDKNEQFF.

The gene calls are TRBV23-1 and TRBJ2-5, with D perhaps matching TRBD2 (7 bases). TRBV23-1 is known as an ORF, though its function is uncertain. This CDR3 is built from 18 residues. Trimming took off 2 bases at V and 5 bases at J, with 24 bases between the two ends. The CDR3 nucleotides read TGCGCCAGCAGTCAAAAGGGCGGGGGCGCGTCCGGTCGGGAGACCCAGTACTTC. Residues: CASSQKGGGASGRETQYF.

V gene TRBV6-5 combines with J gene TRBJ1-4, with D possibly being TRBD1 (5 bases). V was trimmed by 5 bases and J by 3 bases, leaving 13 bases between them. This CDR3 region has 15 residues. Germline V gene data show CDR1 as MNHEY and CDR2 as SVGAGI. The CDR3 loop reads CASSAGGSANEKLFF. The DNA for the CDR3 is TGTGCCAGCAGTGCGGGGGGATCGGCTAATGAAAAACTGTTTTTT.

In regard to this clone: Its ends do not fully match the called genes, so a read error is possible. The gene calls are TRBV5-6 and TRBJ2-7; perhaps TRBD2 as D (6 bases). The CDR3 runs to 19 residues. CDR1 and CDR2 (germline): SGHDT, YYEEEE. The CDR3 sequence is CASSLGPSSAVTVSYEQYF. In DNA, the CDR3 is TGTGCCAGCAGTTTGGGTCCCTCTAGCGCCGTAACCGTATCCTACGAGCAGTACTTC. Full variable domain (missing parts from reference TRBV5-6 and TRBJ2-7): DAGVTQSPTHLIKTRGQQVTLRCSPKSGHDTVSWYQQALGQGPQFIFQYYEEEERQRGNFPDRFSGHQFPNYSSELNVNALLLGDSALYLCASSLGPSSAVTVSYEQYFGPGTRLTVT.

The J gene is TRBJ1-1, the V gene TRBV25-1; TRBD1 is a possible D gene (6 bases). The CDR3 is made up of 15 amino acids. V dropped 2 bases and J dropped 8 bases, with 18 bases sitting between them. Germline-derived CDR1 and CDR2 are MGHDK and SYGVNS. The CDR3 is CASSEGKGVGAEAFF. The CDR3 DNA is TGTGCCAGCAGTGAAGGGAAGGGGGTAGGAGCAGAAGCTTTCTTT.

This clone was recorded only once. The chain links TRBV27 to TRBJ2-3; 13 bases line up with TRBD2. The trim removed 6 bases at V and 2 bases at J, leaving 5 bases unmatched. This CDR3 comprises 16 residues. From germline, CDR1 is MNHEY and CDR2 SMNVEV (reference sequence). CDR3 nucleotide sequence: TGTGCCAGCAGCCGGGGACTAGCGGGGTACACAGATACGCAGTATTTT. Its translation is CASSRGLAGYTDTQYF.

This clone has more than one count but fewer than ten. The chain employs TRBV28 and TRBJ1-5; 10 nucleotides align to TRBD1. Germline CDR1 MDHEN, CDR2 SYDVKM. This CDR3 comprises 18 residues. Trimming cost V 6 bases and J 0 bases; bases outside gene matches: 11. CDR3 DNA: TGTGCCAGCAGGGTAGGGGGACAGGGGTTTTATAGCAATCAGCCCCAGCATTTT. The encoded protein is CASRVGGQGFYSNQPQHF.

This clone came up once. V and J are TRBV4-2 and TRBJ2-3, with 10 nucleotides matching TRBD1. The ends lost 4 bases at V and 8 bases at J; junction bases unmatched: 6. The CDR3 is 14 amino acids. Germline V gives CDR1 LGHNA, CDR2 YNFKEQ. The CDR3 here is CASSLLTGGGTQYF. The CDR3 DNA reads as TGTGCCAGCAGCCTCTTGACAGGGGGCGGTACGCAGTATTTT.

J is TRBJ2-2 and V is TRBV7-2; no definite D call. This CDR3 contains 14 residues. Trimming shortened V by 8 bases and J by 0 bases, and 10 bases separated the two germline ends. The germline V gene encodes CDR1 SGHTA and CDR2 FQGNSA. CDR3 DNA sequence: TGTGCCAGCTTTGAGAAAACGAACACCGGGGAGCTGTTTTTT. It yields the protein CASFEKTNTGELFF.

This rearrangement joins TRBV28 to TRBJ2-7, with 7 bases fitting TRBD2. The length of the CDR3 is 16 residues. Germline CDR1 and CDR2: MDHEN and SYDVKM. V dropped 4 bases and J dropped 4; count of bases not matched to a gene: 13. In DNA form, the CDR3 reads TGTGCCAGCAGTTCAATGGGGGGGGGAAGGGTTTACGAGCAGTACTTC. Translation: CASSSMGGGRVYEQYF.

This clone appeared a few times. This chain links TRBV5-4 with TRBJ2-2, with a weak D call TRBD2 (6 bases). Germline V gene data show CDR1 as SGHNT and CDR2 as YYREEE (reference sequence). The CDR3 sequence is 15 residues long. With 4 bases removed from V and 8 bases from J, the gap between germline ends came to 18 bases. In DNA form, the CDR3 reads TGTGCCAGCAGCCCAACCCGGGGGACCACAGGGGAGCTGTTTTTT. It translates to CASSPTRGTTGELFF.

In its sample, this clone was seen once. This rearrangement joins TRBV7-9 to TRBJ2-1, with 8 bases lining up with TRBD2. The CDR3 runs 16 residues. The germline V gene has CDR1 SEHNR and CDR2 FQNEAQ (reference sequence). The J segment lost 2 bases and the V segment lost 5 bases, leaving 8 bases of the junction unmatched. The CDR3 is CASSPLGRDPYNEQFF. CDR3 coding DNA: TGTGCCAGCAGCCCCCTCGGGAGGGATCCCTACAATGAGCAGTTCTTC.

This clone was detected once. The genes are TRBV4-3 and TRBJ2-2, with a tentative D call TRBD2 (6 bases). CDR1 is LGHNA and CDR2 is YSLEER in the germline V gene. V shed 1 base and J shed 3 bases, with 9 bases lying between them. The CDR3 covers 15 residues. DNA for the CDR3: TGCGCCAGCAGCCAAGCCGGGACTTACACCGGGGAGCTGTTTTTT. It encodes CASSQAGTYTGELFF.

The V call is TRBV7-8, the J call TRBJ2-7; a weak D match, TRBD1 (6 bases). Germline V lookup: CDR1 SGHVS, CDR2 FQNEAQ. CDR3 length equals 14 residues. V was pared by 5 bases and J by 0 bases, with 11 bases between. The CDR3 DNA reads TGTGCCAGCAGCATCCGGGACACCTCCTACGAGCAGTACTTC. Its translation is CASSIRDTSYEQYF.

The genes are TRBV5-1 and TRBJ2-7; weak D call: TRBD1 (6 bases). There are 15 residues in the CDR3. The V end lost 4 bases, the J end lost 7 bases, and 21 bases lay between the germline ends. Germline values: CDR1 SGHRS, CDR2 YFSETQ. The CDR3 region is CASSEDRPGFVEQYF. The CDR3 DNA follows: TGCGCCAGCAGCGAAGACAGGCCAGGGTTCGTGGAGCAGTACTTC.

This clone turned up a few times. The J gene is TRBJ1-4, the V gene TRBV19; 9 bases line up with TRBD1. Germline CDR1 and CDR2: LNHDA and SQIVND (reference sequence). This CDR3 contains 16 residues. J lost 8 bases, V lost 6 bases, and 13 bases had no gene match. CDR3 region: CASSPTQGAKGEKLFF. Written as DNA, the CDR3 is TGTGCCAGTAGCCCGACACAGGGGGCAAAGGGGGAAAAACTGTTTTTT.

In nucleotides, the CDR3 is TGTGCCAGCAGCTCCCCCCAGGTGCTGAGAGGCTACACCTTC. Amino acid sequence: CASSSPQVLRGYTF. This rearrangement joins TRBV7-2 to TRBJ1-2; no firm D call. Trimming stripped 4 bases from V and 8 bases from J, with 17 bases between. The CDR3 has 14 amino acids. CDR1 is SGHTA and CDR2 is FQGNSA in the germline V gene.

This rearrangement joins TRBV21-1 to TRBJ1-4; TRBD1 is the table's D call and was not checked against the DNA. TRBV21-1 is given as a pseudogene. There are 18 residues in the CDR3. CDR3 nucleotide sequence: TGTGCCAGCAGCAGTAGGGACAGGGGTACTGAGACTAATGAAAAACTGTTTTTT. Translation gives CASSSRDRGTETNEKLFF.

The CDR3 coding sequence is TGTGCCAGCAGTTACGGCAGTCAAGAGACCCAGTACTTC. It codes for CASSYGSQETQYF. The chain uses TRBV6-6 and TRBJ2-5; D gene uncertain. V lost 2 bases and J 2 bases, leaving 6 bases between the germline ends. The CDR3 sequence is 13 residues long. Germline CDR1 reads MNHNY; CDR2 reads SVGAGI (reference sequence).

V usage is TRBV27 and J usage is TRBJ2-1; 9 nucleotides match TRBD2. From germline, CDR1 is MNHEY and CDR2 SMNVEV (reference sequence). J was trimmed by 5 bases and V by 3 bases; bases with no gene match: 5. This CDR3 region has 15 residues. The CDR3 DNA is TGTGCCAGCAGTTTGCAACTAGCGGGCGACAATGAGCAGTTCTTC. Protein product: CASSLQLAGDNEQFF.

In its sample, this clone was seen once. This sequence joins TRBV6-4 and TRBJ1-5; 8 positions agree with TRBD1. The CDR3 length is 18 residues. V lost 3 bases to trimming and J lost 2 bases; unmatched junction nucleotides: 12. Germline assignment: CDR1 MRHNA and CDR2 SNTAGT. The CDR3 protein is CASSDPGQGGFGNQPQHF. The DNA for the CDR3 is TGTGCCAGCAGTGATCCAGGACAGGGAGGCTTTGGCAATCAGCCCCAGCATTTT.

The J gene is TRBJ2-5, the V gene TRBV2; D remains ambiguous. V lost 5 bases and J lost 1, with 11 bases in between. The CDR3 spans 14 residues. Germline-derived CDR1 and CDR2 are SNHLY and FYNNEI. CDR3 nucleotide sequence: TGTGCCAGCAGTTCTTCAGGTTTCCAAGAGACCCAGTACTTC. Protein product: CASSSSGFQETQYF.

J is TRBJ1-5 and V is TRBV5-6; 8 bases match TRBD1. The CDR3 covers 16 residues. V lost 4 bases and J lost 6; bases outside the gene matches: 12. Germline loops: CDR1 SGHDT, CDR2 YYEEEE. The chain's CDR3 is CASSQTGVIGGQPQHF. The DNA of the CDR3 is TGTGCCAGCAGCCAGACAGGGGTGATTGGCGGTCAGCCCCAGCATTTT.

V and J are TRBV28 and TRBJ1-2; TRBD1 might be the D (6 bases). Per germline, CDR1 MDHEN and CDR2 SYDVKM. V was clipped by 6 bases and J by 8 bases, with 13 bases between them. CDR3 length: 12 amino acids. The CDR3, as DNA: TGTGCCAGCAGACGTGACAGGACCGGCTACACCTTC. Its protein is CASRRDRTGYTF.

V and J are TRBV6-5 and TRBJ2-7, with D unclear. V was shortened by 6 bases and J by 6 bases, with 9 bases between the two germline ends. This CDR3 has 11 amino acids. Germline V gene lookup returns CDR1 MNHEY and CDR2 SVGAGI. The CDR3 here is CASSSPREQYF. CDR3 nucleotides: TGTGCCAGCAGCTCCCCCCGCGAGCAGTACTTC.

The gene calls are TRBV7-3 and TRBJ1-2; the D gene is possibly TRBD1 (5 bases). Germline CDR1 SGHTA, CDR2 FQGTGA. V lost 2 bases, J lost 2 bases, and 6 bases lay in between. This CDR3 has 13 residues. The chain's CDR3 is CASSLDSNYGYTF. The CDR3 region has the DNA TGTGCCAGCAGCTTAGACAGCAACTATGGCTACACCTTC.